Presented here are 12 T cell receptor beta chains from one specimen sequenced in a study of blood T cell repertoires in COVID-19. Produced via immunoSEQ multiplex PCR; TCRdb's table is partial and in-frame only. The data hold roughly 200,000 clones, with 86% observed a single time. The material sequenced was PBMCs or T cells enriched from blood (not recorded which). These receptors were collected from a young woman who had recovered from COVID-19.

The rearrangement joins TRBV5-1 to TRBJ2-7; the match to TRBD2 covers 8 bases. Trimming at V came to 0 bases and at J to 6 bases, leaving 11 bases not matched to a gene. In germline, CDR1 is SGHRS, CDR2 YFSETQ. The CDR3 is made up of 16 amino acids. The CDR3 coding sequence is TGCGCCAGCAGCTTGGCCCCTCAAGCGGGGGTGGGCGAGCAGTACTTC. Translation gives CASSLAPQAGVGEQYF.

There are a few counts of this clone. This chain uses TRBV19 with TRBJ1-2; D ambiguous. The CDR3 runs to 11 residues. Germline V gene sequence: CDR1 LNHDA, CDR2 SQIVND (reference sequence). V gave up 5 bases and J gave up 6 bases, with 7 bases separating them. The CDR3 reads CASSSGDGYTF. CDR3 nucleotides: TGTGCCAGTAGTTCCGGGGATGGCTACACCTTC. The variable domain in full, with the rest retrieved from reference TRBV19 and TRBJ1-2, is DGGITQSPKYLFRKEGQNVTLSCEQNLNHDAMYWYRQDPGQGLRLIYYSQIVNDFQKGDIAEGYSVSREKKESFPLTVTSAQKNPTAFYLCASSSGDGYTFGSGTRLTVV.

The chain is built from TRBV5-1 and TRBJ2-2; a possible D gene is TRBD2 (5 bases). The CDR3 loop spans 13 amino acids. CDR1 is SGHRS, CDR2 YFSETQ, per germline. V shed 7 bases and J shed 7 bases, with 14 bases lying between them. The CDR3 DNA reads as TGCGCCAGCGGGGTAGAGCGGCTCGGGGAGCTGTTTTTT. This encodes CASGVERLGELFF. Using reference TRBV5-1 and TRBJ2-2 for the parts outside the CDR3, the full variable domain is KAGVTQTPRYLIKTRGQQVTLSCSPISGHRSVSWYQQTPGQGLQFLFEYFSETQRNKGNFPGRFSGRQFSNSRSEMNVSTLELGDSALYLCASGVERLGELFFGEGSRLTVL.

The CDR3 sequence: CASSPPSNFRQFF. CDR3 bases: TGTGCCAGCTCACCACCGTCTAATTTCCGGCAGTTCTTC. The genes are TRBV18 and TRBJ2-1; no definite D call. The CDR3 is made up of 13 amino acids. Between the trimmed V and J ends, which lost 0 bases and 12 bases, there was a span of 12 bases. In germline, CDR1 is KGHSH, CDR2 LQKENI.

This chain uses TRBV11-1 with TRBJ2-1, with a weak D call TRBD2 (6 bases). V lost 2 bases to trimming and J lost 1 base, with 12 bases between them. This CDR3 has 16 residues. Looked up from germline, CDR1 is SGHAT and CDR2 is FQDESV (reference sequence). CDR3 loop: CASSLLSGRSYNEQFF. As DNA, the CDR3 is TGTGCCAGCAGCTTATTATCAGGGAGGTCCTACAATGAGCAGTTCTTC.

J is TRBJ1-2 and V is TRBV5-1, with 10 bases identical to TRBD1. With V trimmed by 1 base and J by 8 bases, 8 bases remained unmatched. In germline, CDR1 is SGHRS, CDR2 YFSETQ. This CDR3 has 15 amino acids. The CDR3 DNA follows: TGCGCCAGCAGCTTGCTTGGGACAGGGGTTAGGGGCTACACCTTC. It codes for CASSLLGTGVRGYTF.

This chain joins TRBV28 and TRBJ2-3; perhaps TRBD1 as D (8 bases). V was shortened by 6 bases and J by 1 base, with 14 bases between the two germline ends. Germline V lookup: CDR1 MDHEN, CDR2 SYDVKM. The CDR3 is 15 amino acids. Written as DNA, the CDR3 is TGTGCCAGCAGCACAGGGGGGGTTCGCACAGATACGCAGTATTTT. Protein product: CASSTGGVRTDTQYF. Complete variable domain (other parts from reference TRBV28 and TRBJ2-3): DVKVTQSSRYLVKRTGEKVFLECVQDMDHENMFWYRQDPGLGLRLIYFSYDVKMKEKGDIPEGYSVSREKKERFSLILESASTNQTSMYLCASSTGGVRTDTQYFGPGTRLTVL.

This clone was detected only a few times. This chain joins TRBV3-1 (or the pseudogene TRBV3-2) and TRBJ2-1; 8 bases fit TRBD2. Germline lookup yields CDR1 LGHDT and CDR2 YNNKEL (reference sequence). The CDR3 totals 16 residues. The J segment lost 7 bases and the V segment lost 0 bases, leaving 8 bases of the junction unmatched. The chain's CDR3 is CASSQDRLASGNEQFF. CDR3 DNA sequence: TGTGCCAGCAGCCAAGATCGACTAGCGTCGGGGAATGAGCAGTTCTTC.

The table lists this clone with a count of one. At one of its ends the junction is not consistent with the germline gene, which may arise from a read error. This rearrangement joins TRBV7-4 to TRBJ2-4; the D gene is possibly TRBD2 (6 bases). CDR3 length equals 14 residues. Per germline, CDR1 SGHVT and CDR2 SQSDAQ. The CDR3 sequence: CASSLGGGSGKWTF. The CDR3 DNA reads TGTGCCAGCAGCTTAGGTGGGGGTAGCGGTAAATGGACGTTC. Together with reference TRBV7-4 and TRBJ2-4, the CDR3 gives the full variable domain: GAGVSQSPRYKVAKRGRDVALRCDSISGHVTLYWYRQTLGQGSEVLTYSQSDAQRDKSGRPSGRFSAERPERSVSTLKIQRTEQGDSAVYLCASSLGGGSGKWTFGAGTRLSVL.

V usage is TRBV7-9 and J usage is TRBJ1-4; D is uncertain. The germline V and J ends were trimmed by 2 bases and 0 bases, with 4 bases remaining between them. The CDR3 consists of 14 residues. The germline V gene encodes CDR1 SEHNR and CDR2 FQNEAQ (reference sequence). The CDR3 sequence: CASSLSTTNEKLFF. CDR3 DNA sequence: TGTGCCAGCAGCTTATCAACAACTAATGAAAAACTGTTTTTT.

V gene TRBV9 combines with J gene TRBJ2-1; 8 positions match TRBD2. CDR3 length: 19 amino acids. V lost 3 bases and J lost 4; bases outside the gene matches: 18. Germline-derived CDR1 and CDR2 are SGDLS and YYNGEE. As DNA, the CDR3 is TGTGCCAGCAGCGCGAGGGATAGCGGGAAAGGTTCCATATACAATGAGCAGTTCTTC. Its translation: CASSARDSGKGSIYNEQFF.

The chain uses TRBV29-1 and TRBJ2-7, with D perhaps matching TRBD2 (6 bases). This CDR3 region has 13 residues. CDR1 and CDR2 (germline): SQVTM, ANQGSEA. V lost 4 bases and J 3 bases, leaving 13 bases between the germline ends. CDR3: CSVVELASYEQYF. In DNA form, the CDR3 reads TGCAGCGTTGTTGAACTAGCCAGCTACGAGCAGTACTTC.